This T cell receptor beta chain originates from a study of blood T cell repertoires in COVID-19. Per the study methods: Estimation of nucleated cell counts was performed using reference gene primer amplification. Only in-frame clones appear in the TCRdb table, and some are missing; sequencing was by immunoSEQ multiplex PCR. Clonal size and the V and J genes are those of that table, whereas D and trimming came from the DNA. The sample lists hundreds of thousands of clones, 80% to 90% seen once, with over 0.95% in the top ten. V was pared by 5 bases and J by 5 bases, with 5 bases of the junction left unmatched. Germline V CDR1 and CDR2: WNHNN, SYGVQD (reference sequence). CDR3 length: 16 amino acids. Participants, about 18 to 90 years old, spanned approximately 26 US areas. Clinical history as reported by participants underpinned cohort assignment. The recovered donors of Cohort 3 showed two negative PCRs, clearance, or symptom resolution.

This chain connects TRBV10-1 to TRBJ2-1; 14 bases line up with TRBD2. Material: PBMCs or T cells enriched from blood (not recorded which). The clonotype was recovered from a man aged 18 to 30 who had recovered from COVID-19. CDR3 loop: CASSTGLAGGHNEQFF. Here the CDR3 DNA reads TGCGCCAGCAGTACCGGACTAGCGGGGGGACACAATGAGCAGTTCTTC.